This T cell receptor (beta chain) was obtained from a study of beta chain features in type 1 diabetes. Germline assignment: CDR1 LNHDA and CDR2 SQIVND (reference sequence). The CDR3 has 15 amino acids. J gave up 6 bases and V 0 bases, and 4 bases lay outside the gene matches. The investigators reverse transcribed all of the isolated RNA, so they sequenced expressed TCRB transcripts. Produced via immunoSEQ multiplex PCR; TCRdb's table is partial and in-frame only. The profile shows under 90,000 clones, about 32% of them singletons. About this clone itself: No antigen is known for it.

Overall study results and limits: Within each of all four CD4+ subsets, Type 1 diabetes patients had TCRB CDR3s that were moderately but significantly shorter.

Sequenced sample: stem cell memory CD4+ T cells from blood. This clonotype was obtained from a woman aged 18-29 years in good health. The chain combines TRBV19 with TRBJ2-2, with 7 nucleotides matching TRBD1. The chain's CDR3 is CASSIDRDRAGELFF. CDR3 nucleotides: TGTGCCAGTAGTATAGATCGTGACAGGGCCGGGGAGCTGTTTTTT.